One TCR beta chain is described in this entry. Its matching antigen is unknown. This record comes from a study of T cells after yellow fever vaccination. The study's findings and limits: After the booster, nearly 98% of CD4 and approximately 87% of CD8 primary-response clones were re-detected.

A single record per CDR3 protein comes from TCRdb applying MiXCR to the 5' RACE reads. This table holds under 200,000 distinct CDR3 sequences, 5.5% to 7.5% found once. Germline-derived CDR1 and CDR2 are SGHRS and YFSETQ. Trimming pared 5 bases from V and 5 bases from J, leaving 11 bases between. This CDR3 is built from 14 residues. The material was CD4+ T cells sorted from PBMCs, obtained around 5 days after the first yellow fever vaccination. This chain uses TRBV5-1 with TRBJ1-6; a weak D match, TRBD1 (5 bases). The receptor was isolated from a young man who received the YFV17D yellow fever vaccine. DNA for the CDR3: TGCGCCAGCAGGACTCAGGGAGATAATTCACCCCTCCACTTT. Amino acids: CASRTQGDNSPLHF.